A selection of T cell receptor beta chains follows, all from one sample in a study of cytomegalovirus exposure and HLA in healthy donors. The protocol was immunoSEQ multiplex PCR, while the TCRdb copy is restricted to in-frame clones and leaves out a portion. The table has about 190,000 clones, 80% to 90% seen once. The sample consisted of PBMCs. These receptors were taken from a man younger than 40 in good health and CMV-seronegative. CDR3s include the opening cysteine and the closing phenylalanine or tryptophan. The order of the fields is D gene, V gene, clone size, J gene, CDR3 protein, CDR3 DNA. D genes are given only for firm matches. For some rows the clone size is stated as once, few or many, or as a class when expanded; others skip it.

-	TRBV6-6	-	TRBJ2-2	CASSHRNTGELFF	TGTGCCAGCAGCCACAGAAACACCGGGGAGCTGTTTTTT
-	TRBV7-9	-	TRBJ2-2	CASSASQGRGEPGELFF	TGTGCCAGCAGCGCATCGCAGGGCAGGGGAGAACCCGGGGAGCTGTTTTTT
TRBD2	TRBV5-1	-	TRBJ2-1	CASSSGLAGNNEQFF	TGCGCCAGCAGCTCCGGACTAGCGGGGAACAATGAGCAGTTCTTC
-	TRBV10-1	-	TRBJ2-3	CASRVLASAYTDTQYF	TGCGCCAGCAGAGTACTGGCTAGCGCTTACACAGATACGCAGTATTTT
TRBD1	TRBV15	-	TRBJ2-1	CATSEQTGMNNEQFF	TGTGCCACCAGCGAGCAGACAGGGATGAATAATGAGCAGTTCTTC
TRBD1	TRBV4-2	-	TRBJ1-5	CASSPGGRGGFGQPQHF	TGTGCCAGCAGCCCCGGAGGGAGAGGGGGCTTCGGTCAGCCCCAGCATTTT
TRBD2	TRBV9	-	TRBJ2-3	CASSAGGDTQYF	TGTGCCTCAAGCGCGGGGGGGGATACGCAGTATTTT
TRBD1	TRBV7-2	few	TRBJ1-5	CASSPEAGGPFSNQPQHF	TGTGCCAGCAGCCCAGAGGCAGGGGGTCCCTTTAGCAATCAGCCCCAGCATTTT
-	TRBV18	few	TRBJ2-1	CASSQAPGSEQFF	TGTGCCAGCTCACAGGCCCCGGGATCTGAGCAGTTCTTC
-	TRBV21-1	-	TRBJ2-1	CASSKVYCGTGSSYNEQFF	TGTGCCAGCAGCAAAGTCTATTGTGGGACAGGGTCGTCCTACAATGAGCAGTTCTTC
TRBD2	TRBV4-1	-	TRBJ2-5	CASSQDFASGRSETQYF	TGCGCCAGCAGCCAAGATTTCGCTAGCGGGAGATCGGAGACCCAGTACTTC
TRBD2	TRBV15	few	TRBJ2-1	CATSRKRGRVDEQFF	TGTGCCACCAGCAGAAAGCGGGGGAGGGTGGATGAGCAGTTCTTC
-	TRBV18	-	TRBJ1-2	CASSPPSNYGYTF	TGTGCCAGCTCACCACCTAGTAACTATGGCTACACCTTC
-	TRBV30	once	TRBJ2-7	CASRSTEWGEQYF	TGTGCCAGCCGATCGACAGAGTGGGGCGAGCAGTACTTC
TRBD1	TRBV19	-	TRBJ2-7	CASSMVDRGARYEQYF	TGTGCCAGTAGTATGGTGGACAGGGGGGCCCGCTACGAGCAGTACTTC
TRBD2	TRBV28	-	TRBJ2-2	CASSPLGGSRTGELFF	TGTGCCAGCAGCCCCCTCGGGGGGAGCAGAACCGGGGAGCTGTTTTTT
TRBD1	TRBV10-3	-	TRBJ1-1	CATRDRGRREDTEAFF	TGTGCCACCAGAGACAGGGGTAGGAGAGAGGACACTGAAGCTTTCTTT
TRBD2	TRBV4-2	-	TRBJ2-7	CASSPTSGTVEQYF	TGTGCCAGCAGCCCGACTAGCGGGACTGTAGAGCAGTACTTC
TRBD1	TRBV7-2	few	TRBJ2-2	CASSLDRGHTGELFF	TGTGCCAGCAGCCTCGACAGGGGGCACACCGGGGAGCTGTTTTTT
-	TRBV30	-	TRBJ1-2	CAWGRAGVYGYTF	TGTGCCTGGGGGAGGGCAGGCGTCTATGGCTACACCTTC
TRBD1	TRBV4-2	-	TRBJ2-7	CASSQVGTGKGEQYF	TGTGCCAGCAGCCAAGTGGGGACAGGGAAAGGCGAGCAGTACTTC
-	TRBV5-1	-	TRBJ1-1	CASSLAGEKTEAFF	TGCGCCAGCAGCTTGGCGGGAGAGAAAACTGAAGCTTTCTTT
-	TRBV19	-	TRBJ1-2	CASSMGQGNGYTF	TGTGCCAGTAGTATGGGGCAGGGGAATGGCTACACCTTC
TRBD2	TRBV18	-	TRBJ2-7	CASSPRTSGAYEQYF	TGTGCCAGCTCCCCCAGGACTAGCGGAGCCTACGAGCAGTACTTC
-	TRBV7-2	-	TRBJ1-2	CASFAGGSNYGYTF	TGTGCCAGCTTCGCCGGGGGATCTAACTATGGCTACACCTTC
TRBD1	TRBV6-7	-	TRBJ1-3	CASSSPPGDRGHWNTIYF	TGTGCCAGCAGTTCCCCCCCGGGGGACAGGGGGCATTGGAACACCATATATTTT
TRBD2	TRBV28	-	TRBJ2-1	CASSSAGGSYNEQFF	TGTGCCAGCAGTTCCGCGGGAGGGAGCTACAATGAGCAGTTCTTC
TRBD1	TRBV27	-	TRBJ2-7	CASSFVRTGDEQYF	TGTGCCAGCAGTTTTGTCAGGACAGGGGACGAGCAGTACTTC
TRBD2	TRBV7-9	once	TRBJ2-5	CASSLVLAGAQETQYF	TGTGCCAGCAGCTTAGTGCTAGCGGGGGCTCAAGAGACCCAGTACTTC
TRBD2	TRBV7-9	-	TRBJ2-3	CASREAGVADTQYF	TGTGCCAGCAGGGAAGCGGGAGTTGCGGATACGCAGTATTTT
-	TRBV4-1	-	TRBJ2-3	CASSQEFDLRTDTQYF	TGCGCCAGCAGCCAAGAGTTCGACCTCAGGACAGATACGCAGTATTTT
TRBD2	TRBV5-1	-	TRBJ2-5	CASSLVPSGIGETQYF	TGCGCCAGCAGCTTGGTGCCTAGCGGGATAGGAGAGACCCAGTACTTC
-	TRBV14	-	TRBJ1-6	CASSQRGGSPLHF	TGTGCCAGCAGCCAAAGGGGCGGCTCACCCCTCCACTTT
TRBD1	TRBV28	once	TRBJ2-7	CASRRWDRVEGEQYF	TGTGCCAGCAGGAGATGGGACAGGGTGGAGGGCGAGCAGTACTTC
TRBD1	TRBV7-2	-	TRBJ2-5	CASSLVRTGETQYF	TGTGCCAGCAGCTTAGTAAGGACAGGAGAGACCCAGTACTTC
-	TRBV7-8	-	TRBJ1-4	CASSPARDITTNEKLFF	TGTGCCAGCAGCCCCGCCCGGGACATTACAACTAATGAAAAACTGTTTTTT
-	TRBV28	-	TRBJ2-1	CASSSQDLNEQFF	TGTGCCAGCAGCTCTCAGGATCTCAATGAGCAGTTCTTC
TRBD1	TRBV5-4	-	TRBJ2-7	CASSPRQGSSYEQYF	TGTGCCAGCAGCCCCCGACAGGGAAGCTCCTACGAGCAGTACTTC
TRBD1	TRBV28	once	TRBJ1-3	CASGQVHSGNTIYF	TGTGCCAGCGGACAGGTTCACTCTGGAAACACCATATATTTT
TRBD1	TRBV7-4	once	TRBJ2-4	CASSRDSKNIQYF	TGTGCCAGCAGCCGGGACAGTAAAAACATTCAGTACTTC
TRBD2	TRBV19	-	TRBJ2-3	CASSIGSLAGSDTQYF	TGTGCCAGTAGTATTGGGTCACTAGCGGGGTCAGATACGCAGTATTTT
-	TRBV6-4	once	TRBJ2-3	CASSAGDRDTQYF	TGTGCCAGCAGCGCAGGGGATAGGGATACGCAGTATTTT